Below, 6 T cell receptor beta chains from the same sample are listed, as sequenced in a study of shared clonotypes between healthy human individuals (TCRdb year 2020). Library preparation employed the immunoSEQ multiplex PCR assay. TCRdb took this table from immuneACCESS and kept in-frame rearrangements with V and J called. Such tables lack part of the clones; where checked against another copy, unresolved V genes explain under half of the gap, and the rest is unexplained. For this sample there are about 1.1 million clones; roughly 74% appear just once. Under 0.6% of the sample belongs to the ten largest clones. The sequencing input was memory CD4+ T cells from PBMCs. The cell subset or site label, as the study defines it: CD45RA-negative fraction. The receptors come from a young man in good health. Some clones in this sample may be carry-over from other donors' samples.

The V call is TRBV28, the J call TRBJ1-2; D possibly corresponds to TRBD1 (5 bases). The CDR3 loop spans 13 amino acids. Germline V lookup: CDR1 MDHEN, CDR2 SYDVKM. Trimming took off 8 bases at V and 8 bases at J, with 18 bases between the two ends. The CDR3 DNA is TGTGCCAGCCGAGACAGAAGTAGGGAGGGCTACACCTTC. Amino acids: CASRDRSREGYTF.

This clone was seen more than once but under ten times. This sequence joins TRBV2 and TRBJ1-3; D uncertain. This CDR3 is built from 14 residues. Trimming stripped 4 bases from V and 0 bases from J, with 7 bases between. CDR1 SNHLY and CDR2 FYNNEI come from the germline V gene. The CDR3 DNA sequence: TGTGCCAGCAGTGGACTGCTCTCTGGAAACACCATATATTTT. This gives the protein CASSGLLSGNTIYF.

This clone appeared once. The sample holds other DNA sequences that translate to the same CDR3. The chain combines TRBV28 with TRBJ1-2; no clear D. Germline assignment: CDR1 MDHEN and CDR2 SYDVKM. The CDR3 contains 13 residues. V was clipped by 3 bases and J by 1 base, with 6 bases between them. Here the CDR3 DNA reads TGTGCCAGCAGTTTGGCAAGTAACTATGGCTACACCTTC. This translates into CASSLASNYGYTF.

This chain links TRBV7-9 with TRBJ2-7; D might be TRBD2 (5 bases). The germline V and J ends were trimmed by 2 bases and 3 bases, with 8 bases remaining between them. CDR1 and CDR2 (germline): SEHNR, FQNEAQ (reference sequence). This CDR3 has 13 residues. The CDR3 coding sequence is TGTGCCAGCAGCTTATCAAGCGGCTACGAGCAGTACTTC. It is translated as CASSLSSGYEQYF.

About this clone: Other DNA variants within this sample encode the same CDR3. The chain links TRBV28 to TRBJ1-1; no reliable D call. The CDR3 spans 14 residues. Germline V gene data show CDR1 as MDHEN and CDR2 as SYDVKM. Trimming cost V 5 bases and J 1 base, with 11 bases left between them. In nucleotides, the CDR3 is TGTGCCAGCAGTATTCCTCTTTGGAACACTGAAGCTTTCTTT. This sequence encodes CASSIPLWNTEAFF.

The rearrangement links TRBV9 to TRBJ1-2; no clear D gene. V was clipped by 1 base and J by 4 bases, with 8 bases between them. Germline V CDR1 and CDR2: SGDLS, YYNGEE. The CDR3 runs 13 residues. The CDR3 loop is CASSVNLRYGYTF. The CDR3 DNA reads as TGTGCCAGCAGCGTAAACCTCCGCTATGGCTACACCTTC.